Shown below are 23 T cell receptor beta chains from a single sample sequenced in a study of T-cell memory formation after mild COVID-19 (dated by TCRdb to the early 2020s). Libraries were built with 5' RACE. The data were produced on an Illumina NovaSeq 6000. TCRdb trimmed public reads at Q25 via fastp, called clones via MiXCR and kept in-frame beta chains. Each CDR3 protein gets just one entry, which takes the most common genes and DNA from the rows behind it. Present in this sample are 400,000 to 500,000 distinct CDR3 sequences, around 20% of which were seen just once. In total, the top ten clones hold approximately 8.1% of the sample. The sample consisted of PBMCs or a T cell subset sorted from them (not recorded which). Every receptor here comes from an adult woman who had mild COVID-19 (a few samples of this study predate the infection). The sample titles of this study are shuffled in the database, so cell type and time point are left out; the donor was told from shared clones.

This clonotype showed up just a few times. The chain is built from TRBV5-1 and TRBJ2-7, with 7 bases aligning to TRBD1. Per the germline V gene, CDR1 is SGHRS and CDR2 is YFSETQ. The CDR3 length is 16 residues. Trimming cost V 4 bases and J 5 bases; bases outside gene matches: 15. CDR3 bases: TGCGCCAGCAGCCGTAGGGGGCTCGGGTTTGAAAACGAGCAGTACTTC. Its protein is CASSRRGLGFENEQYF.

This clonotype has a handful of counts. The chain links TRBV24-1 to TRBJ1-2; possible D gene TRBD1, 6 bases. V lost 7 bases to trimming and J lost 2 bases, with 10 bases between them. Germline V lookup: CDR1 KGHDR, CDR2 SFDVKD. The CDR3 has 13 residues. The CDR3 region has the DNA TGTGCCACCAGGGGGGCACCGAACTATGGCTACACCTTC. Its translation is CATRGAPNYGYTF.

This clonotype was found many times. This chain's CDR3 is CAGIGSGREEQYF. The CDR3 region has the DNA TGCGCCGGAATTGGTAGCGGGAGGGAAGAGCAGTACTTC. V and J are TRBV5-1 and TRBJ2-7; 11 bases agree with TRBD2. V trimming: 10 bases; J trimming: 7 bases; junction bases outside the gene matches: 10. This CDR3 is 13 amino acids long. The V gene's germline CDR1 is SGHRS and CDR2 YFSETQ. The whole variable domain, remainder taken from reference TRBV5-1 and TRBJ2-7, is KAGVTQTPRYLIKTRGQQVTLSCSPISGHRSVSWYQQTPGQGLQFLFEYFSETQRNKGNFPGRFSGRQFSNSRSEMNVSTLELGDSALYLCAGIGSGREEQYFGPGTRLTVT.

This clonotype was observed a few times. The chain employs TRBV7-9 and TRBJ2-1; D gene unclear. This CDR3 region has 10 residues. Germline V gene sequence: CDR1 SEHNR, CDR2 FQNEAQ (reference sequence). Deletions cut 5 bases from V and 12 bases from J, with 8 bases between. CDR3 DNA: TGTGCCAGCAGCGTGGGCGTGCAGTTCTTC. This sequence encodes CASSVGVQFF.

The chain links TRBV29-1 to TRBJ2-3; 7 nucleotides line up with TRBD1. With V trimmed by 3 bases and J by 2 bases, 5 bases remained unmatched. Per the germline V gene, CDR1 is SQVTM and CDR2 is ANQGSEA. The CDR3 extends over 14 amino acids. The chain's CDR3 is CSVESKGATDTQYF. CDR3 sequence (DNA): TGCAGCGTTGAGAGTAAGGGGGCCACAGATACGCAGTATTTT.

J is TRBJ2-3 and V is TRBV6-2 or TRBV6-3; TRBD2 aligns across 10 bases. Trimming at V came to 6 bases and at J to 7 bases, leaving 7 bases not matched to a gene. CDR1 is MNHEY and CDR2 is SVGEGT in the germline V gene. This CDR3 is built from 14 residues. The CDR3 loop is CASRERGGRNTQYF. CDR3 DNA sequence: TGTGCCAGCAGGGAGCGGGGGGGCCGAAATACGCAGTATTTT.

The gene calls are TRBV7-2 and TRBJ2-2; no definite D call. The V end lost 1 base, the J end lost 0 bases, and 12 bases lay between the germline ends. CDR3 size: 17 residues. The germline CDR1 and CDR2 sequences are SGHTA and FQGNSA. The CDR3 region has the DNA TGTGCCAGCAGCTTAGTCGACGGAGACGCGAACACCGGGGAGCTGTTTTTT. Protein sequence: CASSLVDGDANTGELFF.

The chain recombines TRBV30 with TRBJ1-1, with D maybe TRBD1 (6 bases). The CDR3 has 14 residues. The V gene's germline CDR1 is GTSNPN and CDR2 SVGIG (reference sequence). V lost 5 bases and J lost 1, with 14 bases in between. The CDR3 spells CAWYRDWRNTEAFF. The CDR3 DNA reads TGTGCCTGGTACAGGGACTGGAGGAACACTGAAGCTTTCTTT.

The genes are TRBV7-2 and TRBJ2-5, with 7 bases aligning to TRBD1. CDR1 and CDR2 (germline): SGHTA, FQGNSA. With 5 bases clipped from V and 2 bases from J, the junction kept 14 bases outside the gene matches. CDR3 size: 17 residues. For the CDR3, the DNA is TGTGCCAGCAGCCGATTAGGGACGGGACAGATACAAGAGACCCAGTACTTC. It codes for CASSRLGTGQIQETQYF.

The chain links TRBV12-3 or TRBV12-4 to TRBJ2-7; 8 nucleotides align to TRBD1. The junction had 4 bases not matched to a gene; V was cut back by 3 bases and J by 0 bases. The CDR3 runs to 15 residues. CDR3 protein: CASSFTGTGSYEQYF. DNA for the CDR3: TGTGCCAGCAGTTTCACCGGGACAGGCTCCTACGAGCAGTACTTC.

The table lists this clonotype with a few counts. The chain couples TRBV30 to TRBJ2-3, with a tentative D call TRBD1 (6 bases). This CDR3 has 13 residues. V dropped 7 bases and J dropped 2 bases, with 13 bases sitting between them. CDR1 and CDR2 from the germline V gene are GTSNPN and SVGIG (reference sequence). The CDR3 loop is CASGRGNTDTQYF. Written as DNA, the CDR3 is TGTGCCTCTGGTAGGGGGAACACAGATACGCAGTATTTT.

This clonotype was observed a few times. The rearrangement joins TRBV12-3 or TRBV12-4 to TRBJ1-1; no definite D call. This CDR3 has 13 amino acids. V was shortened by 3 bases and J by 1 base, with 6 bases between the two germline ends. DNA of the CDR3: TGTGCCAGCAGTTTCGTACGGAACACTGAAGCTTTCTTT. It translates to CASSFVRNTEAFF.

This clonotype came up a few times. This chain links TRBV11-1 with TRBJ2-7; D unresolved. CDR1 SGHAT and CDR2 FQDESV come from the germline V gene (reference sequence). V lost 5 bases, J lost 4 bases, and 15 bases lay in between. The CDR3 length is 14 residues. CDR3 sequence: CASSLDGFEYEQYF. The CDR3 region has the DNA TGTGCCAGCAGCCTTGATGGTTTCGAGTACGAGCAGTACTTC.

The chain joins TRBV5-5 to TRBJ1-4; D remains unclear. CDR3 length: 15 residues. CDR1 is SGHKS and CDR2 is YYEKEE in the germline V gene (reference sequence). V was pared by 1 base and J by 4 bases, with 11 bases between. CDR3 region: CASSLNLGGNEKLFF. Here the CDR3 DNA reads TGTGCCAGCAGCTTGAACCTGGGTGGTAATGAAAAACTGTTTTTT.

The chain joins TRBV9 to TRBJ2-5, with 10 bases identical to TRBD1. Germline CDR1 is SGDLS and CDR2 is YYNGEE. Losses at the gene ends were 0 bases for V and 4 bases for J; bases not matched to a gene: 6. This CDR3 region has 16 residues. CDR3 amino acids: CASSVGDRGLAETQYF. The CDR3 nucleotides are TGTGCCAGCAGCGTAGGTGACAGGGGGCTGGCAGAGACCCAGTACTTC.

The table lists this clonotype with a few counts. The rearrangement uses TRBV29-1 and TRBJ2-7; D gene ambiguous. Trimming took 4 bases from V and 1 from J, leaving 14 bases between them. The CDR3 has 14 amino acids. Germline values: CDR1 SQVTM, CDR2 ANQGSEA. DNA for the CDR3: TGCAGCGTTGTGCTTGCCGTGGGATCCTACGAGCAGTACTTC. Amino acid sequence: CSVVLAVGSYEQYF.

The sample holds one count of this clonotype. This CDR3 is CASSSGTSGWELFF. CDR3 nucleotides: TGTGCCAGCTCGTCCGGGACTAGTGGCTGGGAGCTGTTTTTT. The gene calls are TRBV18 and TRBJ2-2, with TRBD2 identical over 8 bases. V was clipped by 6 bases and J by 9 bases; unmatched bases: 9. This CDR3 has 14 residues. Germline V gene lookup returns CDR1 KGHSH and CDR2 LQKENI. The entire variable domain, with the rest obtained from reference TRBV18 and TRBJ2-2, is as follows: NAGVMQNPRHLVRRRGQEARLRCSPMKGHSHVYWYRQLPEEGLKFMVYLQKENIIDESGMPKERFSAEFPKEGPSILRIQQVVRGDSAAYFCASSSGTSGWELFFGEGSRLTVL.

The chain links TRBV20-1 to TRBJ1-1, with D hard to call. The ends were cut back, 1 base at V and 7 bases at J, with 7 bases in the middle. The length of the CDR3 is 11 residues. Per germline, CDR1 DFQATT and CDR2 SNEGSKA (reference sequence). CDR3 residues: CSARVGVEAFF. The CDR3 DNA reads TGCAGTGCTAGAGTTGGGGTTGAAGCTTTCTTT.

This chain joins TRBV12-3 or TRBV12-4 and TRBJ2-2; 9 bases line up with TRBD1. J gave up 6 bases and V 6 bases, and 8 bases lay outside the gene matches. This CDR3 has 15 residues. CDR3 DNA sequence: TGTGCCAGCAGCCCTCCGGGACAGGGATCCGGGGAGCTGTTTTTT. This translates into CASSPPGQGSGELFF.

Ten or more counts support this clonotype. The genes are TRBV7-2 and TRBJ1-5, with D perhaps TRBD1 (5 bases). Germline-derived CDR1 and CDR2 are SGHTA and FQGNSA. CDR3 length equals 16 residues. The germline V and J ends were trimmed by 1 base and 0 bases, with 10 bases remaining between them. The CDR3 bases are TGTGCCAGCAGCTTAGGCGGACAAAGTAGCAATCAGCCCCAGCATTTT. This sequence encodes CASSLGGQSSNQPQHF.

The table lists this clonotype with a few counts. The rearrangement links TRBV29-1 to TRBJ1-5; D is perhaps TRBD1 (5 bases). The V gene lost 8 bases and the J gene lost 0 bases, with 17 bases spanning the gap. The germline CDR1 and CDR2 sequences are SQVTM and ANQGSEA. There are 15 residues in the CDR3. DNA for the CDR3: TGCAGCCCTGCGGGAGACAGCTTTAGCAATCAGCCCCAGCATTTT. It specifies CSPAGDSFSNQPQHF. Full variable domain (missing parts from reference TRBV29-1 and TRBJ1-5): SAVISQKPSRDICQRGTSLTIQCQVDSQVTMMFWYRQQPGQSLTLIATANQGSEATYESGFVIDKFPISRPNLTFSTLTVSNMSPEDSSIYLCSPAGDSFSNQPQHFGDGTRLSIL.

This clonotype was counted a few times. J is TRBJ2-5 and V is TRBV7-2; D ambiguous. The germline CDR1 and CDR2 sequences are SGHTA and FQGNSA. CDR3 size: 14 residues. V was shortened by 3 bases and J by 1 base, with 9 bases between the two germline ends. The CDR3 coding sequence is TGTGCCAGCAGCTTCGGACGCCTCCAAGAGACCCAGTACTTC. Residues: CASSFGRLQETQYF.

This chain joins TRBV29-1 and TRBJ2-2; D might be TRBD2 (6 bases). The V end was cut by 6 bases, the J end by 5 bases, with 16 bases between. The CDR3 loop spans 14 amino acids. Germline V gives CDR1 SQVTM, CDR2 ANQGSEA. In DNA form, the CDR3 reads TGCAGCGTGGGGCCGGCTAGCGTAACCGGGGAGCTGTTTTTT. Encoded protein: CSVGPASVTGELFF.